This TCR beta chain originates from a study of T-cell reconstitution after alpha-beta-depleted transplantation in children. Study observations and caveats: The study reportedly traced alpha-beta T cells about two months after transplant to several hundred expanded graft clones. Newly generated T cells supplied most T-cell counts and diversity one year post-transplant. After transplant, high TCRbeta diversity at day 60 in some patients arose from surviving recipient T cells and thymic progenitors.

Regarding this clonotype: Its antigen is not identified.

This sample's TCRbeta library carried unique molecular identifier barcodes. From the PCR reads, TCRdb called clonotypes with MiXCR, one entry per CDR3 protein. Among 700,000 to 950,000 distinct CDR3 sequences listed, roughly 15% were seen once. The clonotype originates from a male patient between 5 and 17 years old who had a stem cell transplant for acute lymphoblastic leukemia, so the T cells may come from the graft donor. The sequencing here drew on PBMCs, mostly from graft donor cells, taken 360 days after TCRalphabeta/CD19-depleted stem cell transplant.

The CDR3 loop is CASSSDNPYEQYF. The CDR3, as DNA: TGTGCCAGCAGCTCCGACAACCCCTACGAGCAGTACTTC. The chain links TRBV5-5 to TRBJ2-7; D unclear. Germline CDR1 reads SGHKS; CDR2 reads YYEKEE (reference sequence). V was cut by 3 bases and J by 2 bases, with 9 bases left in between. This CDR3 is built from 13 residues. The whole variable domain, filled in from reference TRBV5-5 and TRBJ2-7, reads DAGVTQSPTHLIKTRGQQVTLRCSPISGHKSVSWYQQVLGQGPQFIFQYYEKEERGRGNFPDRFSARQFPNYSSELNVNALLLGDSALYLCASSSDNPYEQYFGPGTRLTVT.